This TCR beta chain was found in a study of response to subunit inactivated influenza vaccine. Study-level findings and limits: Each seasonal influenza vaccination, the authors suggested, recruits few new T cells.

TCRdb itself ran the RT-PCR reads through MiXCR, one entry per CDR3 protein. The data show about 620,000 distinct CDR3 sequences, with approximately 10% seen just once and 10% held by the top ten. This clonotype appeared a few times. The antigen is undetermined. J lost 6 bases, V lost 4 bases, and 11 bases had no gene match. The CDR3 has 16 amino acids. The V gene's germline CDR1 is MNHNS and CDR2 SASEGT. This clonotype was obtained from a man between 50 and 59 years old who received an inactivated influenza vaccine. The chain carries TRBV6-1 and TRBJ2-1, with 8 bases matching TRBD2. Sequences were derived from PBMCs from blood, sampled on the day of vaccination. The CDR3 region is CASSATSGLGTNEQFF. As DNA, the CDR3 is TGTGCCAGCAGTGCAACCTCGGGACTAGGAACCAATGAGCAGTTCTTC.